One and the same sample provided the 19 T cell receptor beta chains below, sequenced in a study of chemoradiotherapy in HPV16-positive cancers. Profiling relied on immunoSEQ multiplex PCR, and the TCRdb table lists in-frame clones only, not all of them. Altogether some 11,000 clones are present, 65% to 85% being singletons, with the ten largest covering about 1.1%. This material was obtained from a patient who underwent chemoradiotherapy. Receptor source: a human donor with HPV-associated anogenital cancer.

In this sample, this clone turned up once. CDR3 DNA sequence: TGCGCCAGCGGTTATTCGATGGGCGAGCAGTACTTC. Its protein is CASGYSMGEQYF. The chain has TRBV5-1 and TRBJ2-7; D remains ambiguous. The length of the CDR3 is 12 residues. V lost 7 bases and J 6 bases, leaving 14 bases between the germline ends. The germline gives CDR1 SGHRS, CDR2 YFSETQ.

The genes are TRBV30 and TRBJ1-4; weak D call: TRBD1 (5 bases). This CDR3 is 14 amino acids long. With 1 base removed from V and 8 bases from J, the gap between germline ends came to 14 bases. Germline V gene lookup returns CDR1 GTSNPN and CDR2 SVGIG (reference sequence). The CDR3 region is CAWSGLGTDEKLFF. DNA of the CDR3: TGTGCCTGGAGTGGTTTAGGGACTGACGAAAAACTGTTTTTT.

CDR3 residues: CASSFGTGGREQYF. DNA of the CDR3: TGTGCCAGCAGTTTTGGGACAGGGGGACGCGAGCAGTACTTC. The rearrangement joins TRBV27 to TRBJ2-7; 11 nucleotides match TRBD1. The V segment lost 3 bases and the J segment 6 bases; nucleotides outside the gene matches: 4. Germline V gives CDR1 MNHEY, CDR2 SMNVEV (reference sequence). The CDR3 length is 14 residues.

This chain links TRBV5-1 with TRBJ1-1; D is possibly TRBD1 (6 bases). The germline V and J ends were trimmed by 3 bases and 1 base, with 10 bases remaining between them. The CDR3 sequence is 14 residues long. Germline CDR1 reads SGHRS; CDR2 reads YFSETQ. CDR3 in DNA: TGCGCCAGCAGCTGGGGGGGGGCGAACACTGAAGCTTTCTTT. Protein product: CASSWGGANTEAFF. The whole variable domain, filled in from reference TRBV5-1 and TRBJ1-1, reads KAGVTQTPRYLIKTRGQQVTLSCSPISGHRSVSWYQQTPGQGLQFLFEYFSETQRNKGNFPGRFSGRQFSNSRSEMNVSTLELGDSALYLCASSWGGANTEAFFGQGTRLTVV.

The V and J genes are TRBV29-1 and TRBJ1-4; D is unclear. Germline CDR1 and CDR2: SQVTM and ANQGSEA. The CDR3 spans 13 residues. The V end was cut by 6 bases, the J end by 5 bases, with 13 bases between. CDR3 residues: CSVIIGENEKLFF. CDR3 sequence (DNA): TGCAGCGTGATTATTGGGGAAAATGAAAAACTGTTTTTT.

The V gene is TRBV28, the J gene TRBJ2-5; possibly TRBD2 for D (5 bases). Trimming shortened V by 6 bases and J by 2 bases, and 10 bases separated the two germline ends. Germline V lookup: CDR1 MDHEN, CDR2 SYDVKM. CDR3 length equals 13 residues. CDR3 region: CASRSGLQETQYF. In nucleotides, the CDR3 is TGTGCCAGCAGGTCGGGGTTACAAGAGACCCAGTACTTC.

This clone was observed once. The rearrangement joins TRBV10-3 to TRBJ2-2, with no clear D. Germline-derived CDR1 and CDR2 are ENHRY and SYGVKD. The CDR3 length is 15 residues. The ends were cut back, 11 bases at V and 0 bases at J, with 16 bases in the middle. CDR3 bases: TGTGCCTCGGCGGTGGGCCAGACGAACACCGGGGAGCTGTTTTTT. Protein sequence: CASAVGQTNTGELFF.

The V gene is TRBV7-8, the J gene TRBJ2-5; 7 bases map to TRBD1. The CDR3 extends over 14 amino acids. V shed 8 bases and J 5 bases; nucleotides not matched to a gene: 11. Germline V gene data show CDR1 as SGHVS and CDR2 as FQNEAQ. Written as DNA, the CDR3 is TGTGCCAGCGCAATCGACAGGGCTGGGGAGACCCAGTACTTC. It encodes CASAIDRAGETQYF.

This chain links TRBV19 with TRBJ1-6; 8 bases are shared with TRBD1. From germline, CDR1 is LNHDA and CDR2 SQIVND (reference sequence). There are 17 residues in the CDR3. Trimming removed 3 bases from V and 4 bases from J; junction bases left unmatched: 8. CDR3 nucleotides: TGTGCCAGTAGTATGGCGACAGGGGCCCATTATAATTCACCCCTCCACTTT. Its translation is CASSMATGAHYNSPLHF.

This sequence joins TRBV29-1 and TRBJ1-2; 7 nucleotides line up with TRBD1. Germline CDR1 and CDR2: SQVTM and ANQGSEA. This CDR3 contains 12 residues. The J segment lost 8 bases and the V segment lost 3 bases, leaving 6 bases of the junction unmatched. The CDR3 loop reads CSVDRQGVGYTF. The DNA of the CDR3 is TGCAGCGTTGATCGGCAGGGGGTCGGCTACACCTTC.

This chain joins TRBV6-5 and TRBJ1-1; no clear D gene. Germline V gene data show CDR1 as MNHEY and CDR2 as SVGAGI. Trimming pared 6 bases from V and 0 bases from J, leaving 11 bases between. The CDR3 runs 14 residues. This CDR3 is CASRISLLNTEAFF. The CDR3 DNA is TGTGCCAGCAGAATTAGCCTATTGAACACTGAAGCTTTCTTT.

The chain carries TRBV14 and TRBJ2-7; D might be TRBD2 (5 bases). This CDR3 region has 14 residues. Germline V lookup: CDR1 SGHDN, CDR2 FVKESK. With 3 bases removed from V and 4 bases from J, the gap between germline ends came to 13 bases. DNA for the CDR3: TGTGCCAGCAGCCAGGGAGACGGTGGGTACGAGCAGTACTTC. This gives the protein CASSQGDGGYEQYF.

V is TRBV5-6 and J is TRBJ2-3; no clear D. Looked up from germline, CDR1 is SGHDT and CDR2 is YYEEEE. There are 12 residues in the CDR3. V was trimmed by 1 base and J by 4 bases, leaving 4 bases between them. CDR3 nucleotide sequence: TGTGCCAGCAGCTTGTTCCCAGATACGCAGTATTTT. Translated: CASSLFPDTQYF. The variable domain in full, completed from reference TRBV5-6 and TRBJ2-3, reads DAGVTQSPTHLIKTRGQQVTLRCSPKSGHDTVSWYQQALGQGPQFIFQYYEEEERQRGNFPDRFSGHQFPNYSSELNVNALLLGDSALYLCASSLFPDTQYFGPGTRLTVL.

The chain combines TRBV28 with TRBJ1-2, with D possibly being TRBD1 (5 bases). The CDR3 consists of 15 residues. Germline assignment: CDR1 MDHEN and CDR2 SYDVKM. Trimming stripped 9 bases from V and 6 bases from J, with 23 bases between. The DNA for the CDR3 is TGTGCCAGTTCCAAAGCCAGGGCCCCGCTAAATGGCTACACCTTC. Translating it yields CASSKARAPLNGYTF.

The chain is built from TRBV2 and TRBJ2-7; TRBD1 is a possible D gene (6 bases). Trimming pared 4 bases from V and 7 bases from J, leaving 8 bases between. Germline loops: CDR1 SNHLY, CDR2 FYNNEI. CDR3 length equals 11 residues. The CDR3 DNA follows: TGTGCCAGCAGTGCAGGGGATGAGCAGTACTTC. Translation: CASSAGDEQYF.

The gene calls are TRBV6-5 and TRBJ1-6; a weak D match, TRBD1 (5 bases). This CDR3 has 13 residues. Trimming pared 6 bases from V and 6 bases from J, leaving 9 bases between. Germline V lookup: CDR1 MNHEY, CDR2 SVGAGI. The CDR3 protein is CASRRQPNSPLHF. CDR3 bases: TGTGCCAGCAGACGACAGCCTAATTCACCCCTCCACTTT.

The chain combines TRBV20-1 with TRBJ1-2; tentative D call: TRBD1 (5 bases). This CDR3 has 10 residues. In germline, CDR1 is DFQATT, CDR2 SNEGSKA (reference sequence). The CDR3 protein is CRRGDKEGTF. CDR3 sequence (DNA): TGCAGGAGGGGTGACAAAGAGGGCACCTTC.

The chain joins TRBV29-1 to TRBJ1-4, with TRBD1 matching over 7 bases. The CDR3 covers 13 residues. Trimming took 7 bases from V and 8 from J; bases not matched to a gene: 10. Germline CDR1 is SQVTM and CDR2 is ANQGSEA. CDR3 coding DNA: TGCAGCGCTTCGGGACAGAGTTCGGAAAAACTGTTTTTT. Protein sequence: CSASGQSSEKLFF.

Here the CDR3 DNA reads TGTGCCAGCAGTCCAGGGTGGGGTACTGAAGCTTTCTTT. It yields the protein CASSPGWGTEAFF. This chain links TRBV6-5 with TRBJ1-1; D is perhaps TRBD1 (5 bases). The CDR3 length is 13 residues. Germline-derived CDR1 and CDR2 are MNHEY and SVGAGI. Trimming took 5 bases from V and 5 from J, leaving 12 bases between them.